The T cell receptor (beta chain) described here comes from a study of T cell responses to AZD1222 COVID-19 vaccine. For the study at large: Whether given at about 4 or about 12 weeks, second doses were pooled.

Here immunoSEQ multiplex PCR was the method, and the copy in TCRdb shows in-frame clones only, minus some. Of 95,000 to 150,000 clones in the sample, around 89% were seen once. On this clone: As yet, its antigen is unknown.

Study findings and constraints: Baseline testing showed seropositivity in only a handful of AZD1222 recipients. Repertoire sampling happened only post peak T cell response. Increases in Spike-specific TCR breadth and depth were seen after two AZD1222 doses.

V was clipped by 0 bases and J by 7 bases, with 11 bases between them. The CDR3 runs 14 residues. Germline CDR1 and CDR2: SGDLS and YYNGEE. The sample consisted of peripheral blood, taken on day 0 of AZD1222 vaccination. The V and J genes are TRBV9 and TRBJ2-1; no clear D. The sequence derives from an adult in good health. In DNA, the CDR3 is TGTGCCAGCAGCGTAGTCGCTAGTGGTAATGAGCAGTTCTTC. Residues: CASSVVASGNEQFF.